The 17 T cell receptor beta chains reported below all come from one sample, sequenced in a study of T cells in Graves' hyperthyroidism and ophthalmopathy. Amplified regions were TCR beta CDR3 sequences from RNA transcripts. The HTBI primer set drove a first-round RT-PCR of the TCR CDR3. MiXCR was run by TCRdb on the multiplex PCR reads, yielding one entry per CDR3 protein. The sample includes under 400,000 distinct CDR3 sequences, about 12% of them seen just once. Sequences were obtained from blood. The receptors were sampled from a woman aged 18-35 years with Graves' hyperthyroidism.

This clonotype was picked up many times. The V call is TRBV10-3, the J call TRBJ2-3; the D gene is possibly TRBD2 (5 bases). Per the germline V gene, CDR1 is ENHRY and CDR2 is SYGVKD. CDR3 length equals 14 residues. With 4 bases removed from V and 3 bases from J, the gap between germline ends came to 11 bases. The CDR3 coding sequence is TGTGCCATCAGTGGCGGGCAGCAAACAGATACGCAGTATTTT. Its translation: CAISGGQQTDTQYF.

The chain joins TRBV20-1 to TRBJ2-1; a possible D gene is TRBD2 (6 bases). There are 15 residues in the CDR3. V was trimmed by 6 bases and J by 6 bases, leaving 21 bases between them. Germline CDR1 reads DFQATT; CDR2 reads SNEGSKA (reference sequence). CDR3 amino acids: CSAKSGQGIVNEQFF. The DNA of the CDR3 is TGCAGTGCCAAGAGCGGGCAGGGTATCGTCAATGAGCAGTTCTTC.

This clonotype showed up many times. The V gene is TRBV6-5, the J gene TRBJ2-5; possible D gene TRBD1, 6 bases. Trimming took off 0 bases at V and 4 bases at J, with 18 bases between the two ends. CDR3 length: 17 residues. Per germline, CDR1 MNHEY and CDR2 SVGAGI. The CDR3 DNA sequence: TGTGCCAGCAGTTACTCGGTAGCTAGGTGGGGGCCAGAGACCCAGTACTTC. Protein: CASSYSVARWGPETQYF.

The chain recombines TRBV14 with TRBJ2-1; 14 nucleotides agree with TRBD2. V shed 0 bases, J shed 8 bases, and the junction held 6 bases outside the gene matches. There are 17 residues in the CDR3. Germline assignment: CDR1 SGHDN and CDR2 FVKESK. The CDR3 loop reads CASSQETSGRAMDEQFF. In nucleotides, the CDR3 is TGTGCCAGCAGCCAAGAGACTAGCGGGAGGGCCATGGATGAGCAGTTCTTC.

Ten or more counts support this clonotype. The rearrangement links TRBV7-2 to TRBJ2-1; D is possibly TRBD2 (5 bases). CDR1 SGHTA and CDR2 FQGNSA come from the germline V gene. CDR3 length equals 14 residues. V was shortened by 7 bases and J by 4 bases, with 14 bases between the two germline ends. As DNA, the CDR3 is TGTGCCAGCAACCCCTACGGGGAGTACAATGAGCAGTTCTTC. This gives the protein CASNPYGEYNEQFF. The full variable domain, with the rest looked up from reference TRBV7-2 and TRBJ2-1, is GAGVSQSPSNKVTEKGKDVELRCDPISGHTALYWYRQSLGQGLEFLIYFQGNSAPDKSGLPSDRFSAERTGGSVSTLTIQRTQQEDSAVYLCASNPYGEYNEQFFGPGTRLTVL.

The sample holds many counts of this clonotype. J is TRBJ2-2 and V is TRBV27; possibly TRBD2 for D (6 bases). CDR3 length: 14 amino acids. Germline lookup yields CDR1 MNHEY and CDR2 SMNVEV (reference sequence). Trimming stripped 3 bases from V and 4 bases from J, with 9 bases between. The CDR3 loop reads CASSFSGLTGELFF. Written as DNA, the CDR3 is TGTGCCAGCAGTTTTAGCGGACTCACCGGGGAGCTGTTTTTT.

This clonotype was counted only a few times. V is TRBV10-1 and J is TRBJ2-1, with 10 bases that match TRBD1. The ends lost 10 bases at V and 8 bases at J; junction bases unmatched: 11. The CDR3 is made up of 14 amino acids. Germline V gives CDR1 WNHNN, CDR2 SYGVQD (reference sequence). CDR3 bases: TGCGCCACCGGGACAGGGGCCGGGACGGATGAGCAGTTCTTC. Residues: CATGTGAGTDEQFF.

At least ten counts were recorded for this clonotype. The CDR3 loop reads CASSPTIAGGGGEQYF. DNA of the CDR3: TGTGCCAGCAGCCCAACAATAGCGGGAGGAGGGGGCGAGCAGTACTTC. This chain connects TRBV7-2 to TRBJ2-7, with TRBD2 matching over 10 bases. The V segment lost 5 bases and the J segment 6 bases; nucleotides outside the gene matches: 13. This CDR3 comprises 16 residues. Germline V gene lookup returns CDR1 SGHTA and CDR2 FQGNSA.

This clonotype was detected many times. This chain links TRBV12-3 or TRBV12-4 with TRBJ1-6; TRBD1 agrees at 8 bases. The CDR3 covers 15 residues. J lost 9 bases, V lost 5 bases, and 9 bases had no gene match. As DNA, the CDR3 is TGTGCCAGCAGTCCCCGGACAGGGTGGATTTCACCCCTCCACTTT. It is translated as CASSPRTGWISPLHF.

This clonotype was counted many times. The V and J genes are TRBV12-3 or TRBV12-4 and TRBJ2-7; 10 nucleotides match TRBD1. The CDR3 spans 14 residues. V gave up 6 bases and J gave up 0 bases; unmatched junction bases: 2. The CDR3 DNA reads as TGTGCCAGCAGCGGACAGGGGGACTCCTACGAGCAGTACTTC. It is translated as CASSGQGDSYEQYF.

The J gene is TRBJ2-1, the V gene TRBV6-1, with a weak D call TRBD1 (6 bases). The CDR3 extends over 14 amino acids. Germline assignment: CDR1 MNHNS and CDR2 SASEGT. V was pared by 7 bases and J by 11 bases, with 21 bases between. CDR3 bases: TGTGCCAGCAAACAACTCATCCTAGGACAGCAGCAGTTCTTC. Its translation is CASKQLILGQQQFF.

Many counts were recorded for this clonotype. The chain couples TRBV20-1 to TRBJ2-3, with D perhaps matching TRBD2 (5 bases). Germline lookup yields CDR1 DFQATT and CDR2 SNEGSKA (reference sequence). V dropped 0 bases and J dropped 0 bases, with 10 bases sitting between them. CDR3 length: 15 residues. CDR3 residues: CSARDLAFSTDTQYF. The CDR3 DNA is TGCAGTGCTAGAGATCTAGCCTTCAGCACAGATACGCAGTATTTT.

This clonotype was picked up many times. The J gene is TRBJ1-4, the V gene TRBV7-2; D perhaps matches TRBD1 (6 bases). V was shortened by 0 bases and J by 8 bases, with 10 bases between the two germline ends. The CDR3 sequence is 14 residues long. Germline V CDR1 and CDR2: SGHTA, FQGNSA. CDR3 sequence (DNA): TGTGCCAGCAGCTTAGCGCGAGGGGGGGAAAAACTGTTTTTT. Translation: CASSLARGGEKLFF.

A remark on this clonotype: This may be a read error, as it is one base from a much larger clone. The chain links TRBV3-1 to TRBJ1-6; possible D gene TRBD1, 5 bases. Germline V gives CDR1 LGHDT, CDR2 YNNKEL (reference sequence). This CDR3 comprises 17 residues. Trimming took 7 bases from V and 4 from J, leaving 20 bases between them. CDR3 region: CASNQDQGPPYNSPLHF. The CDR3 DNA reads TGTGCCAGCAACCAGGACCAGGGACCGCCTTATAATTCACCCCTCCACTTT.

Here the CDR3 DNA reads TGTGCCAGCAGTGGGACGGTCATGAAGTCCTACGAGCAGTACTTC. Amino acids: CASSGTVMKSYEQYF. The gene calls are TRBV2 and TRBJ2-7; no clear D gene. The CDR3 runs 15 residues. Between the trimmed V and J ends, which lost 4 bases and 1 base, there was a span of 14 bases. Per germline, CDR1 SNHLY and CDR2 FYNNEI.

At least ten counts were recorded for this clonotype. J is TRBJ1-1 and V is TRBV24-1; the D gene is possibly TRBD1 (5 bases). The CDR3 has 13 residues. Between the trimmed V and J ends, which lost 7 bases and 6 bases, there was a span of 14 bases. CDR1 and CDR2 from the germline V gene are KGHDR and SFDVKD. The CDR3 protein is CATRPSGGPEAFF. CDR3 DNA: TGTGCCACCAGGCCCTCGGGGGGTCCTGAAGCTTTCTTT.

Remarks on this clonotype: Here the CDR3 omits its conserved ending phenylalanine or tryptophan, so a read error is the likely source. The V call is TRBV5-4, the J call TRBJ1-1; D may be TRBD1 (5 bases). This CDR3 is built from 17 residues. Germline CDR1 and CDR2: SGHNT and YYREEE (reference sequence). V was clipped by 4 bases and J by 0 bases, with 19 bases between them. In DNA form, the CDR3 reads TGTGCCAGCAGCGAAACCCCTTGGGCAGGGATGAACACTGAAGCTTTCCTT. It encodes CASSETPWAGMNTEAFL.